This is a list of T cell receptor beta chains from one sample in a study of shared clonotypes between healthy human individuals. Here immunoSEQ multiplex PCR was the method, and the copy in TCRdb shows in-frame clones only, minus some. Here the sample spans roughly 2,500,000 clones, 90% to 95% being singletons. Sequencing used naive CD4+ T cells from PBMCs. The receptors stem from a man aged 18 to 30 in good health. Some clones in this sample may be carry-over from other donors' samples. The CDR3 runs from the conserved cysteine through the conserved F or W. D genes are given only for firm matches. Expanded clones get a size class; other rows say once, few or many, or leave the size out.

J	size	D	V	DNA	CDR3
TRBJ2-1	NA	TRBD2	TRBV5-1	TGCGCCAGCAGAGCGGGAGGCGCGGATGAGCAGTTCTTC	CASRAGGADEQFF
TRBJ2-1	NA	NA	TRBV11-2	TGTGCCAGCAGCTTAGCAGTGGCTCTCTACAATGAGCAGTTCTTC	CASSLAVALYNEQFF
TRBJ2-1	NA	NA	TRBV7-2	TGTGCCAGCAGCTTTGACAGTTACAATGAGCAGTTCTTC	CASSFDSYNEQFF
TRBJ1-3	once	NA	TRBV7-2	TGTGCCAGCAGCCCTGGGGGTACTGGAAACACCATATATTTT	CASSPGGTGNTIYF
TRBJ1-1	NA	NA	TRBV9	TGTGCCAGCAGCGTAGCCCCGTTACCCGCTGAAGCTTTCTTT	CASSVAPLPAEAFF
TRBJ2-7	NA	TRBD1	TRBV19	TGTGCCAGTAGTCCTGGGACAGGGCCCTTCTACGAGCAGTACTTC	CASSPGTGPFYEQYF
TRBJ2-7	NA	NA	TRBV18	TGTGCCAGCTCACCGGCACTACCCTACGAGCAGTACTTC	CASSPALPYEQYF
TRBJ2-5	NA	TRBD2	TRBV28	TGTGCCAGCAGTTCCCTGACCGGACTAGCGGGGGCCCCGGGGACCCAGTACTTC	CASSSLTGLAGAPGTQYF
TRBJ2-2	once	TRBD1	TRBV6-5	TGTGCCAGCAGGGGGGACAGATTGGGGGAGCTGTTTTTT	CASRGDRLGELFF
TRBJ2-2	NA	NA	TRBV9	TGTGCCAGCAGCACGTCGACTAGTCGCACCGGGGAGCTGTTTTTT	CASSTSTSRTGELFF
TRBJ2-3	NA	NA	TRBV19	TGTGCCAGTAGTACGAGAGATACGCAGTATTTT	CASSTRDTQYF
TRBJ1-3	NA	NA	TRBV6-5	TGTGCCAGCAGTGCTCAACCGAACTCTGGAAACACCATATATTTT	CASSAQPNSGNTIYF
TRBJ2-7	NA	TRBD1	TRBV10-3	TGTGCCAGCAGTGAAGGGACAGGGGGCGTCGAGCAGTACTTC	CASSEGTGGVEQYF
TRBJ2-7	NA	NA	TRBV28	TGTGCCAGCAGTTTGGCCCCTTCTGAGCTCTACGAGCAGTACTTC	CASSLAPSELYEQYF
TRBJ2-7	NA	NA	TRBV5-5	TGTGCCAGCAGCCCCCCCCCAGGGGCAACCTACGAGCAGTACTTC	CASSPPPGATYEQYF